This TCR beta chain is drawn from a study of cytomegalovirus exposure and HLA in healthy donors. Study information: There were 117 million unique TCR beta sequences, drawn from roughly 200 million T cells, in an earlier analysis.

The germline gives CDR1 LNHDA, CDR2 SQIVND (reference sequence). The junction had 5 bases not matched to a gene; V was cut back by 4 bases and J by 5 bases. CDR3 size: 13 residues. PCR used 60 Vbeta primers and 13 Jbeta primers. Assay: immunoSEQ multiplex PCR; the TCRdb copy retains only in-frame clones and omits some. The sample shows more than 95,000 clones, around three quarters of them seen only once. As for this clone: Its matching antigen is unknown.

Study results and caveats: Exclusion as indistinguishable affected some V segments, including TRBV6-2 and TRBV6-3. Most of the TCR beta V segments (in an earlier analysis) were productive either about 90% or about 30% of the time.

The rearrangement links TRBV19 to TRBJ2-7; 7 bases fit TRBD2. The material sequenced was PBMCs. This receptor was taken from a man in his forties in good health and CMV-seronegative. This CDR3 reads CASSSRGGDEQYF. The CDR3 DNA reads as TGTGCCAGTAGTAGTCGGGGAGGGGACGAGCAGTACTTC.